This TCR beta chain was found in a study of cytomegalovirus exposure and HLA in healthy donors. V was trimmed by 2 bases and J by 2 bases, leaving 7 bases between them. The CDR3 extends over 14 amino acids. Germline V gene data show CDR1 as MNHNY and CDR2 as SVGAGI (reference sequence). Primers included in the PCR were 60 Vbeta and 13 Jbeta primers. Sequenced by immunoSEQ multiplex PCR; TCRdb stores in-frame clones only, minus some. The sample has 150,000 to 200,000 clones, approximately 80% seen once; the top ten hold more than 1.5%. Regarding donors, all were healthy bone marrow donors. This chain uses TRBV6-6 with TRBJ1-3; tentative D call: TRBD1 (5 bases). This TCR came from a woman between 18 and 29 years old in good health and CMV-seronegative. The specimen sequenced was PBMCs. CDR3 coding DNA: TGTGCCAGCAGTTACGGGGCCCCTGGAAACACCATATATTTT. This codes for CASSYGAPGNTIYF.